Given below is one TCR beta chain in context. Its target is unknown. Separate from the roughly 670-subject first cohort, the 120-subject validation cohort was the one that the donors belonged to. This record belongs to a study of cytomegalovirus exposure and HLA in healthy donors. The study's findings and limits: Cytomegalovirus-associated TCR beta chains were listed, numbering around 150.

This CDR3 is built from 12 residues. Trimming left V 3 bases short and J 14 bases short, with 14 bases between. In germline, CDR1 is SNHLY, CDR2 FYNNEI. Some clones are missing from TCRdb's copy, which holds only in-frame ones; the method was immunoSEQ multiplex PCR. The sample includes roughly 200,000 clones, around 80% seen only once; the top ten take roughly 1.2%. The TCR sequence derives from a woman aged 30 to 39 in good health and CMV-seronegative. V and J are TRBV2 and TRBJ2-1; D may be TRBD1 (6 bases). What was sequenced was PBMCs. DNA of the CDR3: TGTGCCAGCAGTGATGGGGCCAGGGGCAAGTTCTTC. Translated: CASSDGARGKFF.